This entry lists 7 T cell receptor beta chains sequenced from one sample in a study of control samples from healthy donors and cancer patients. Assay: immunoSEQ multiplex PCR; the TCRdb copy retains only in-frame clones and omits some. This sample yields about 100,000 clones, of which roughly 91% are seen a single time; 7.8% belongs to the top ten. Sequenced: blood. The receptors derive from a young man in good health.

The chain couples TRBV15 to TRBJ2-5; weak D call: TRBD2 (6 bases). With 2 bases removed from V and 5 bases from J, the gap between germline ends came to 12 bases. There are 14 residues in the CDR3. Germline V gives CDR1 LNHNV, CDR2 YYDKDF (reference sequence). CDR3 sequence: CATSRIYRGETQYF. In nucleotides, the CDR3 is TGTGCCACCAGCAGAATATATCGGGGGGAGACCCAGTACTTC. The whole variable domain, remainder taken from reference TRBV15 and TRBJ2-5, is DAMVIQNPRYQVTQFGKPVTLSCSQTLNHNVMYWYQQKSSQAPKLLFHYYDKDFNNEADTPDNFQSRRPNTSFCFLDIRSPGLGDTAMYLCATSRIYRGETQYFGPGTRLLVL.

In nucleotides, the CDR3 is TGTGCCAGCAGCCCAGGGACTAGCGGGAGTAGGAGGGAGCTGTTTTTT. It specifies CASSPGTSGSRRELFF. V is TRBV27 and J is TRBJ2-2; 14 bases are shared with TRBD2. The CDR3 spans 16 residues. After removal of 6 bases from V and 9 bases from J, the junction contained 9 bases not matched to a gene. Germline lookup yields CDR1 MNHEY and CDR2 SMNVEV (reference sequence).

The genes are TRBV6-5 and TRBJ1-1, with 7 bases that match TRBD1. The V segment lost 1 base and the J segment 4 bases; nucleotides outside the gene matches: 3. The germline V gene has CDR1 MNHEY and CDR2 SVGAGI. The CDR3 length is 14 residues. CDR3 loop: CASSYLTGITEAFF. The CDR3, as DNA: TGTGCCAGCAGTTACTTGACAGGGATCACTGAAGCTTTCTTT.

On this clone itself: Distinct nucleotide sequences in the sample also encode this CDR3. This sequence joins TRBV6-4 and TRBJ2-3; 10 bases match TRBD2. V shed 2 bases, J shed 4 bases, and the junction held 0 bases outside the gene matches. There are 14 residues in the CDR3. CDR1 and CDR2 from the germline V gene are MRHNA and SNTAGT. CDR3: CASSDSGGADTQYF. The CDR3 DNA sequence: TGTGCCAGCAGTGACAGCGGGGGGGCAGATACGCAGTATTTT.

V gene TRBV5-8 combines with J gene TRBJ2-3; 11 bases are a match to TRBD2. CDR3 length equals 14 residues. After removal of 0 bases from V and 11 bases from J, the junction contained 5 bases not matched to a gene. CDR1 is SGHTS, CDR2 YDEGEE, per germline. In DNA form, the CDR3 reads TGTGCCAGCAGCTTGGCCCAACTAGCGGGAGAGCAGTATTTT. It is translated as CASSLAQLAGEQYF.

This rearrangement joins TRBV7-3 to TRBJ2-1; 8 bases are a match to TRBD1. CDR3 size: 15 residues. After removal of 4 bases from V and 4 bases from J, the junction contained 6 bases not matched to a gene. The germline CDR1 and CDR2 sequences are SGHTA and FQGTGA. CDR3 in amino acids: CASSSDRGLYNEQFF. The CDR3 nucleotides are TGTGCCAGCAGCTCCGACAGGGGATTATACAATGAGCAGTTCTTC.

This chain links TRBV4-1 with TRBJ1-5, with no clear D. Trimming shortened V by 4 bases and J by 6 bases, and 13 bases separated the two germline ends. The CDR3 loop spans 14 amino acids. CDR1 and CDR2 from the germline V gene are MGHRA and YSYEKL. This CDR3 is CASSRFWSSQPQHF. The CDR3 coding sequence is TGCGCCAGCAGCCGTTTTTGGTCTTCTCAGCCCCAGCATTTT.